The TCR beta chain under discussion was sequenced for a study of cytomegalovirus exposure and HLA in healthy donors. Background on the study: The same platform was used for the 110 or so validation repertoires and the roughly 700 first-cohort repertoires, a later analysis reported.

This CDR3 region has 16 residues. The ends were cut back, 1 base at V and 0 bases at J, with 11 bases in the middle. Germline CDR1 and CDR2: SGHVS and FQNEAQ. A note on this clone: The antigen remains undetermined.

Findings of the study overall: According to a subsequent analysis, TCR clusters from the first cohort were inclined to appear together in the 110 or so validation repertoires. Some TCR beta chains (roughly 160 of them) were listed as cytomegalovirus-associated. It was reportedly the case that the classifier diagnosed cytomegalovirus status with high specificity and sensitivity.

Measured with immunoSEQ multiplex PCR; TCRdb has only the in-frame clones, and not every one. This table has roughly 110,000 clones, approximately 90% appearing once. The sequence derives from a woman aged 18-29 years in good health and CMV-seropositive. Input material: PBMCs. This chain uses TRBV7-8 with TRBJ2-3; possibly TRBD2 for D (6 bases). This chain's CDR3 is CASSLVGGVSTDTQYF. CDR3 sequence (DNA): TGTGCCAGCAGCTTAGTAGGCGGGGTTAGCACAGATACGCAGTATTTT.